The source of this T cell receptor beta chain is a study of OX40 agonist ivuxolimab in advanced cancers. Across the whole study: The diagnoses of dose-escalation patients were hepatocellular carcinoma, melanoma, renal cell or head and neck cancer.

Data came from immunoSEQ multiplex PCR; TCRdb stores just in-frame clones and leaves some out. The sample includes 83,000 or so clones, roughly 90% of them seen just once. The CDR3 covers 13 residues. The ends were cut back, 1 base at V and 8 bases at J, with 12 bases in the middle. CDR1 and CDR2 from the germline V gene are SGDLS and YYNGEE. The source material was CD4+ or CD8+ T cells sorted from blood, sampled in a trial of the OX40 agonist ivuxolimab. The rearrangement uses TRBV9 and TRBJ1-2; possibly TRBD1 for D (6 bases). This clonotype was obtained from an adult with an advanced solid tumor such as melanoma, head and neck, liver or kidney cancer. The CDR3 loop is CASSVSGGLGYTF. CDR3 bases: TGTGCCAGCAGCGTATCCGGGGGGCTGGGCTACACCTTC.